A single sample is the source of the 15 T cell receptor beta chains below, sequenced in a study of cytomegalovirus exposure and HLA in healthy donors. The PCR made use of 60 Vbeta and 13 Jbeta primers. Sequenced by immunoSEQ multiplex PCR; TCRdb stores in-frame clones only, minus some. Of 95,000 to 100,000 clones in the sample, around three quarters were seen once. Sequences were obtained from PBMCs. The receptors originated from a man aged 35-49 years in good health and CMV-seronegative.

The sample holds a few counts of this clone. The V and J genes are TRBV30 and TRBJ2-2, with D unclear. CDR3 length equals 14 residues. The V gene lost 1 base and the J gene lost 0 bases, with 6 bases spanning the gap. Germline CDR1 reads GTSNPN; CDR2 reads SVGIG (reference sequence). The CDR3 sequence is CAWSGGPNTGELFF. CDR3 sequence (DNA): TGTGCCTGGAGTGGTGGCCCGAACACCGGGGAGCTGTTTTTT.

CDR3 protein: CAWTAGQGDEKLFF. The CDR3 DNA reads TGTGCCTGGACGGCGGGACAGGGGGATGAAAAACTGTTTTTT. The chain links TRBV30 to TRBJ1-4; TRBD1 matches at 11 bases. With V trimmed by 4 bases and J by 6 bases, 4 bases remained unmatched. Looked up from germline, CDR1 is GTSNPN and CDR2 is SVGIG (reference sequence). CDR3 size: 14 residues.

The rearrangement uses TRBV28 and TRBJ2-3, with TRBD2 as a possible D gene (7 bases). This CDR3 spans 16 amino acids. V was shortened by 1 base and J by 2 bases, with 13 bases between the two germline ends. From germline, CDR1 is MDHEN and CDR2 SYDVKM. CDR3 in amino acids: CASSLSGGSNTDTQYF. The CDR3 nucleotides are TGTGCCAGCAGTTTATCGGGGGGCTCGAACACAGATACGCAGTATTTT.

The chain carries TRBV12-5 and TRBJ1-2, with a weak D call TRBD1 (6 bases). CDR3 length: 15 residues. V was shortened by 5 bases and J by 0 bases, with 13 bases between the two germline ends. The germline V gene encodes CDR1 LGHNT and CDR2 FRNRAP. CDR3 nucleotides: TGTGCTAGTGGTGACCCAGGACAGCCTAACTATGGCTACACCTTC. Translation: CASGDPGQPNYGYTF.

The chain joins TRBV6-5 to TRBJ2-1; D is possibly TRBD1 (6 bases). This CDR3 has 12 residues. The V end lost 6 bases, the J end lost 7 bases, and 10 bases lay between the germline ends. Germline loops: CDR1 MNHEY, CDR2 SVGAGI. The CDR3 nucleotides are TGTGCCAGCAGCGGGACATGGAATGAGCAGTTCTTC. The encoded protein is CASSGTWNEQFF.

The V call is TRBV28, the J call TRBJ1-2; the D gene is possibly TRBD1 (6 bases). Germline V gene data show CDR1 as MDHEN and CDR2 as SYDVKM. This CDR3 contains 15 residues. Between the trimmed V and J ends, which lost 6 bases and 4 bases, there was a span of 18 bases. CDR3 sequence (DNA): TGTGCCAGCAGCAAACAGGGAGGGGGACTCTATGGCTACACCTTC. Translation: CASSKQGGGLYGYTF.

V and J are TRBV5-6 and TRBJ1-2, with a weak D call TRBD1 (6 bases). The CDR3 loop spans 13 amino acids. The V end was cut by 2 bases, the J end by 5 bases, with 10 bases between. Germline CDR1 and CDR2: SGHDT and YYEEEE. In nucleotides, the CDR3 is TGTGCCAGCAGCTTAGACAGGTATTATGGCTACACCTTC. It yields the protein CASSLDRYYGYTF.

This clone has at least ten counts. V usage is TRBV30 and J usage is TRBJ1-1; D is uncertain. The CDR3 is 13 amino acids. Trimming shortened V by 3 bases and J by 1 base, and 9 bases separated the two germline ends. In germline, CDR1 is GTSNPN, CDR2 SVGIG (reference sequence). The CDR3 is CAWSQNRNTEAFF. The DNA for the CDR3 is TGTGCCTGGAGCCAAAATAGGAACACTGAAGCTTTCTTT.

The chain joins TRBV14 to TRBJ1-2, with TRBD1 as a possible D gene (5 bases). V was pared by 3 bases and J by 3 bases, with 11 bases between. This CDR3 is 14 amino acids long. Germline-derived CDR1 and CDR2 are SGHDN and FVKESK. Here the CDR3 reads CASSHLRDYYGYTF. Written as DNA, the CDR3 is TGTGCCAGCAGCCATCTCCGGGACTACTATGGCTACACCTTC.

The chain uses TRBV4-3 and TRBJ2-1; D gene unclear. Trimming cost V 1 base and J 3 bases, with 4 bases left between them. Germline CDR1 LGHNA, CDR2 YSLEER. The CDR3 contains 13 residues. The CDR3 DNA is TGCGCCAGCAGCCAAGGCGGCTACAATGAGCAGTTCTTC. This encodes CASSQGGYNEQFF.

The gene calls are TRBV28 and TRBJ1-2, with a weak D call TRBD1 (5 bases). CDR3 size: 12 residues. V was shortened by 3 bases and J by 5 bases, with 7 bases between the two germline ends. Germline CDR1 reads MDHEN; CDR2 reads SYDVKM. CDR3 sequence reads: CASSLQGYGYTF. CDR3 bases: TGTGCCAGCAGTTTGCAGGGTTATGGCTACACCTTC.

This chain uses TRBV5-4 with TRBJ1-2; 11 bases map to TRBD1. This CDR3 has 15 residues. CDR1 and CDR2 (germline): SGHNT, YYREEE (reference sequence). Trimming cost V 0 bases and J 3 bases; bases outside gene matches: 1. CDR3 region: CASSLGGQGDYGYTF. CDR3 DNA sequence: TGTGCCAGCAGCTTGGGGGGACAGGGGGACTATGGCTACACCTTC.

The chain recombines TRBV10-3 with TRBJ1-2, with D perhaps matching TRBD1 (5 bases). CDR1 and CDR2 (germline): ENHRY, SYGVKD. The CDR3 has 12 residues. Trimming stripped 4 bases from V and 8 bases from J, with 11 bases between. The CDR3 protein is CAISVGGWGYTF. For the CDR3, the DNA is TGTGCCATCAGTGTGGGGGGTTGGGGCTACACCTTC.

This clone has a single count. The chain combines TRBV18 with TRBJ1-1; no reliable D call. The CDR3 covers 14 residues. V lost 1 base to trimming and J lost 0 bases, with 6 bases between them. Per germline, CDR1 KGHSH and CDR2 LQKENI. CDR3 in amino acids: CASSPLELNTEAFF. The CDR3 DNA reads as TGTGCCAGCTCACCACTGGAGTTGAACACTGAAGCTTTCTTT.

The chain is built from TRBV4-2 and TRBJ1-6; D gene unclear. This CDR3 is 13 amino acids long. Germline V lookup: CDR1 LGHNA, CDR2 YNFKEQ. V lost 1 base, J lost 6 bases, and 4 bases lay in between. CDR3 loop: CASSQASNSPLHF. The CDR3 nucleotides are TGTGCCAGCAGCCAAGCTAGTAATTCACCCCTCCACTTT.